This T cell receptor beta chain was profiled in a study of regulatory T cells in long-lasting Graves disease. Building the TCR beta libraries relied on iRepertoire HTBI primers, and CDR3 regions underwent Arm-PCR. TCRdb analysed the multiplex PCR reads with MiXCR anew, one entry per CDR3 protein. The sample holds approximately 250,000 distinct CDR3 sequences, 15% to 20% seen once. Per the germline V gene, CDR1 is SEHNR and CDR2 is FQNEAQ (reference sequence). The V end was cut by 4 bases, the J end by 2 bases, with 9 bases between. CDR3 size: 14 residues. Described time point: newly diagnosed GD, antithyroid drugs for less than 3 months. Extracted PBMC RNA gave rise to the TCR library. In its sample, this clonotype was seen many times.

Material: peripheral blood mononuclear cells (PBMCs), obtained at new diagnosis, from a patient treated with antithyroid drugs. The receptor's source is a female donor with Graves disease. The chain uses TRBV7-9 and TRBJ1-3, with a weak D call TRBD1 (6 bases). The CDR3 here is CASSSGQTGNTIYF. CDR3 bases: TGTGCCAGCAGCTCGGGACAAACTGGAAACACCATATATTTT.